What follows describes a single T cell receptor beta chain. This entry belongs to a study of control samples from healthy donors and cancer patients. The V and J ends lost 1 base and 4 bases respectively, with 6 bases between them. The CDR3 is 13 amino acids. CDR1 is SGHRS and CDR2 is YFSETQ in the germline V gene. Only in-frame clones appear in the TCRdb table, and some are missing; sequencing was by immunoSEQ multiplex PCR. This sample has around 110,000 clones, with 70% to 90% found just once. The source material was blood. The receptor comes from a woman in her sixties or seventies in good health. V is TRBV5-1 and J is TRBJ1-5, with D unclear. The CDR3 reads CASSLLPNQPQHF. DNA of the CDR3: TGCGCCAGCAGCTTGTTACCTAATCAGCCCCAGCATTTT.